These 11 T cell receptor beta chains originate from one sample sequenced in a study of T-cell memory formation after mild COVID-19. TCRdb reprocessed the 5' RACE reads with MiXCR, giving one entry per CDR3 protein. The table shows around 250,000 distinct CDR3 sequences, with 16% occurring only once. Material for sequencing was PBMCs or a T cell subset sorted from them (not recorded which). The receptors stem from a young man who had mild COVID-19 (a few samples of this study predate the infection). Cell type and time point are not known.

The sample holds a few counts of this clonotype. This sequence joins TRBV5-1 and TRBJ2-7; weak D call: TRBD1 (5 bases). CDR3 length: 14 amino acids. Germline V lookup: CDR1 SGHRS, CDR2 YFSETQ. Trimming cost V 0 bases and J 0 bases, with 7 bases left between them. CDR3 in DNA: TGCGCCAGCAGCTTGGAGGGGAACTCCTACGAGCAGTACTTC. It yields the protein CASSLEGNSYEQYF.

This clonotype was counted a few times. V is TRBV5-1 and J is TRBJ2-3; D ambiguous. Trimming shortened V by 0 bases and J by 2 bases, and 10 bases separated the two germline ends. CDR1 and CDR2 (germline): SGHRS, YFSETQ. This CDR3 has 15 residues. The CDR3 DNA is TGCGCCAGCAGCTTGGATCGCCAATACACAGATACGCAGTATTTT. Protein sequence: CASSLDRQYTDTQYF.

Only a few counts were recorded for this clonotype. V gene TRBV7-3 combines with J gene TRBJ1-2; TRBD1 matches at 9 bases. The CDR3 is 13 residues long. CDR1 and CDR2 (germline): SGHTA, FQGTGA. Trimming removed 3 bases from V and 8 bases from J; junction bases left unmatched: 4. CDR3 nucleotides: TGTGCCAGCAGCTTCGGACAGGGGATCGGCTACACCTTC. Its translation: CASSFGQGIGYTF.

V is TRBV7-2 and J is TRBJ2-1; a weak D match, TRBD1 (5 bases). V was clipped by 5 bases and J by 6 bases, with 20 bases between them. The CDR3 spans 16 residues. Germline V CDR1 and CDR2: SGHTA, FQGNSA. CDR3: CASSPYGHGYGNEQFF. The CDR3 DNA reads TGTGCCAGCAGCCCTTACGGACACGGGTATGGCAATGAGCAGTTCTTC.

This clonotype was detected a few times. The genes are TRBV5-1 and TRBJ2-7; TRBD2 agrees at 7 bases. This CDR3 is built from 13 residues. CDR1 is SGHRS, CDR2 YFSETQ, per germline. J gave up 4 bases and V 2 bases, and 3 bases lay outside the gene matches. CDR3 nucleotide sequence: TGCGCCAGCAGCTTTGGGGAGGGATACGAGCAGTACGTC. Protein sequence: CASSFGEGYEQYV.

This clonotype showed up just a few times. V usage is TRBV6-6 and J usage is TRBJ2-2; no firm D call. Germline CDR1 and CDR2: MNHNY and SVGAGI (reference sequence). CDR3 size: 8 residues. The CDR3 loop is CSAGELFF. In nucleotides, the CDR3 is TGTAGTGCCGGGGAGCTGTTTTTT.

This clonotype was recorded a few times. The rearrangement links TRBV3-1 to TRBJ1-2; TRBD1 might be the D (6 bases). The CDR3 is 18 amino acids. Germline V CDR1 and CDR2: LGHDT, YNNKEL (reference sequence). Between the trimmed V and J ends, which lost 1 base and 5 bases, there was a span of 23 bases. CDR3 amino acids: CASSQGLVDRSLSYGYTF. The DNA for the CDR3 is TGTGCCAGCAGCCAAGGCCTAGTCGACAGGTCCTTGTCTTATGGCTACACCTTC.

The sample holds a few counts of this clonotype. The chain combines TRBV6-5 with TRBJ2-7; D unresolved. The germline V gene encodes CDR1 MNHEY and CDR2 SVGAGI. This CDR3 has 12 amino acids. Trimming stripped 2 bases from V and 6 bases from J, with 8 bases between. The chain's CDR3 is CASSYLKGEQYF. DNA for the CDR3: TGTGCCAGCAGTTACCTGAAGGGCGAGCAGTACTTC.

The CDR3 sequence: CASSQGRGRVWEQFF. CDR3 DNA: TGCGCCAGCAGCCAAGGGAGGGGGCGGGTGTGGGAGCAGTTCTTC. The rearrangement joins TRBV4-3 to TRBJ2-1, with D tentatively TRBD1 (7 bases). This CDR3 contains 15 residues. V was shortened by 1 base and J by 10 bases, with 17 bases between the two germline ends. Germline CDR1 LGHNA, CDR2 YSLEER.

This clonotype was seen many times. The rearrangement joins TRBV7-2 to TRBJ2-7; D assignment may be TRBD1 or TRBD2 (5 bases each). CDR3 length: 14 amino acids. Germline CDR1 SGHTA, CDR2 FQGNSA. Trimming pared 5 bases from V and 5 bases from J, leaving 16 bases between. The CDR3 spells CASSHRPGADEQYV. The CDR3 nucleotides read TGTGCCAGCAGCCACAGACCCGGGGCTGACGAGCAGTACGTC.

The J gene is TRBJ2-7, the V gene TRBV12-3 or TRBV12-4, with D hard to call. V lost 4 bases, J lost 3 bases, and 7 bases lay in between. The CDR3 extends over 12 amino acids. The CDR3 spells CASSYNSYEQYV. The CDR3 DNA reads TGTGCCAGCAGTTATAACAGCTACGAGCAGTACGTC.